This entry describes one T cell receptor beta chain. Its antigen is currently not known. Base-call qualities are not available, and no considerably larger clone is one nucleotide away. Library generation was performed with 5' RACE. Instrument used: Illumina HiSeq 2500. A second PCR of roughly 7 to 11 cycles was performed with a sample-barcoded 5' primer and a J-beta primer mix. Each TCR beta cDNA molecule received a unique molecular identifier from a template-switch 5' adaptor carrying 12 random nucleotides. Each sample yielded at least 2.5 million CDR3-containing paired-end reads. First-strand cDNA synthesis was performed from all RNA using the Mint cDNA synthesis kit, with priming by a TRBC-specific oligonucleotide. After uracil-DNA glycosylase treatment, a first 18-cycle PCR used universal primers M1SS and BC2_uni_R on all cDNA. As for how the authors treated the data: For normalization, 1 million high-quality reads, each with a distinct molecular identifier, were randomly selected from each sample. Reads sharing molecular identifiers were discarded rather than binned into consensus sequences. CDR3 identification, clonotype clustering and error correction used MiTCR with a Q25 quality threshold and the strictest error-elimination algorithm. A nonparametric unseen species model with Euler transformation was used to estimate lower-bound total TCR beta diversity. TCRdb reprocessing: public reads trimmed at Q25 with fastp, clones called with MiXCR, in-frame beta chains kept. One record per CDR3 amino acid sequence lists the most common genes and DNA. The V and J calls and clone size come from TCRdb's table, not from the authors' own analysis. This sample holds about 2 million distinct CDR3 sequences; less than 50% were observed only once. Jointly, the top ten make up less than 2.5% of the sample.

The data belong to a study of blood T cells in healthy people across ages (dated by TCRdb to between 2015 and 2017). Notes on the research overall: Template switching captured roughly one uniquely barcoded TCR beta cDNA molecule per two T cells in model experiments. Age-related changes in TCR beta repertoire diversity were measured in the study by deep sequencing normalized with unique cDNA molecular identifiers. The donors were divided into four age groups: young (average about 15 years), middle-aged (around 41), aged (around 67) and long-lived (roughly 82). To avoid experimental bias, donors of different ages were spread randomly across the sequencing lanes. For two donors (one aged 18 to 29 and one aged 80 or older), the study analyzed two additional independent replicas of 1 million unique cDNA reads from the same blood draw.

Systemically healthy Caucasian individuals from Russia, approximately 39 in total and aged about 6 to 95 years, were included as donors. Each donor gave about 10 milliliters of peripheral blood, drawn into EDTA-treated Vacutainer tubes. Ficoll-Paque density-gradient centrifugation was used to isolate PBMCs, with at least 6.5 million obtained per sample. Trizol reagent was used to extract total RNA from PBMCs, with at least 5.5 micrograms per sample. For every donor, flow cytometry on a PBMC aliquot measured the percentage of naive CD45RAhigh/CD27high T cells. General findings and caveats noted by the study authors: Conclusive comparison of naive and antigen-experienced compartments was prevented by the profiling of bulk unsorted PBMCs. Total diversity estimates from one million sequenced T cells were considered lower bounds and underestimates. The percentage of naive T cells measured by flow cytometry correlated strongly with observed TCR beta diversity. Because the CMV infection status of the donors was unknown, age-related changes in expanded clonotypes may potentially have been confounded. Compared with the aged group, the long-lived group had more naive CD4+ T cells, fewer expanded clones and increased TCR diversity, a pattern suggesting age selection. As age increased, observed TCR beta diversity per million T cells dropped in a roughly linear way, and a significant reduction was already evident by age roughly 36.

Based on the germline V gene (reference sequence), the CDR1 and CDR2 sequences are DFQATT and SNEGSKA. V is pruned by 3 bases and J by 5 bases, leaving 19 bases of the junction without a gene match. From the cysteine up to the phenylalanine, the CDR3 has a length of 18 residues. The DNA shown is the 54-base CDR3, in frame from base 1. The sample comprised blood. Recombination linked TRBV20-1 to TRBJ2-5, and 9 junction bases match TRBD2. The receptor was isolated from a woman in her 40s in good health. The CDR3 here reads CSASAPGGGALSHETQYF. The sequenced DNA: TGCAGTGCTAGCGCCCCTGGCGGGGGGGCTCTATCGCATGAGACCCAGTACTTC.